The rows below give T cell receptor beta chains drawn from one sample of a study of CD8 T cells in Susac syndrome. Using its own MiXCR run on the immunoSEQ multiplex PCR reads, TCRdb lists one record per CDR3 protein. This table has over 100,000 distinct CDR3 sequences, over 95% appearing once. The sequencing input was CD4+ T cells from PBMCs. The receptors were sampled from a human donor with Susac syndrome. CDR3s include the opening cysteine and the closing phenylalanine or tryptophan. D genes are given only for firm matches. Size tells how often a clone was seen (once, few, many) or the class of an expanded clone, and some rows leave it out.

D,J,size,V,CDR3,DNA
NA,TRBJ2-5,NA,TRBV18,CASSPQGGETQYF,TGTGCCAGCTCACCACAGGGTGGAGAGACCCAGTACTTC
NA,TRBJ2-2,NA,TRBV24-1,CATSERANTGELFF,TGTGCCACCAGTGAGAGAGCGAACACCGGGGAGCTGTTTTTT
NA,TRBJ2-5,NA,TRBV27,CASWGWGPGETQYF,TGTGCCAGCTGGGGGTGGGGCCCCGGGGAGACCCAGTACTTC
TRBD1,TRBJ2-1,NA,TRBV24-1,CASTGVYNEQFF,TGTGCCTCCACAGGGGTTTACAATGAGCAGTTCTTC
NA,TRBJ2-4,NA,TRBV12-3/TRBV12-4,CASSPGFILAKNIQYF,TGTGCCAGCAGCCCCGGGTTTATTCTAGCCAAAAACATTCAGTACTTC
NA,TRBJ1-1,NA,TRBV5-4,CASSPANTEAFF,TGTGCCAGCAGCCCAGCGAACACTGAAGCTTTCTTT
NA,TRBJ2-7,NA,TRBV3-1,CASSRTYGYEQYF,TGTGCCAGCAGCCGGACGTACGGCTACGAGCAGTACTTC
TRBD1,TRBJ2-7,NA,TRBV10-3,CAISDIAATGGKYEQYF,TGTGCCATCAGTGACATTGCGGCCACAGGGGGTAAATACGAGCAGTACTTC
TRBD2,TRBJ2-7,NA,TRBV20-1,CSAPGTSGLEQYF,TGCAGTGCCCCCGGGACTAGTGGACTCGAGCAGTACTTC
NA,TRBJ1-4,NA,TRBV18,CASSLSVGSREKLFF,TGTGCCAGCTCACTTAGCGTCGGGTCGCGCGAAAAACTGTTTTTT
NA,TRBJ1-1,NA,TRBV20-1,CSPQAANTEAFF,TGCAGCCCTCAGGCGGCGAACACTGAAGCTTTCTTT
TRBD2,TRBJ2-2,NA,TRBV12-3/TRBV12-4,CASSYSGANTGELFF,TGTGCCAGCAGCTATAGCGGGGCGAACACCGGGGAGCTGTTTTTT
TRBD1,TRBJ1-2,NA,TRBV3-1,CASSPRQGDYGYTF,TGTGCCAGCAGTCCCCGACAGGGTGACTATGGCTACACCTTC
TRBD2,TRBJ2-3,once,TRBV5-1,CASSFGTSGGTDTQYF,TGCGCCAGCAGCTTCGGTACTAGCGGGGGCACAGATACGCAGTATTTT
NA,TRBJ2-7,NA,TRBV3-1,CASSQGTDIAYEQYF,TGTGCCAGCAGCCAAGGGACGGACATAGCCTACGAGCAGTACTTC
TRBD1,TRBJ2-1,NA,TRBV14,CASSRQGANEQFF,TGTGCCAGCAGCCGACAGGGTGCCAATGAGCAGTTCTTC
NA,TRBJ2-7,NA,TRBV5-4,CASSPDSIYEQYF,TGTGCCAGCAGCCCCGACTCAATCTACGAGCAGTACTTC
TRBD1,TRBJ1-2,NA,TRBV20-1,CSASGGQGDGYTF,TGCAGTGCTAGTGGTGGACAGGGAGATGGCTACACCTTC
TRBD1,TRBJ1-2,NA,TRBV20-1,CSAKKSGGVVDYGYTF,TGCAGTGCTAAGAAGTCAGGGGGCGTAGTGGACTATGGCTACACCTTC
TRBD2,TRBJ2-1,NA,TRBV12-3/TRBV12-4,CASKQLAGVGEQFF,TGTGCCAGCAAACAACTAGCGGGAGTGGGTGAGCAGTTCTTC
TRBD2,TRBJ2-1,NA,TRBV6-5,CASSLTSGIYNEQFF,TGTGCCAGCAGTTTGACTAGCGGGATATACAATGAGCAGTTCTTC
TRBD1,TRBJ2-7,NA,TRBV12-3/TRBV12-4,CASTRTGDPSEQYF,TGTGCCAGCACCCGGACAGGGGATCCCTCCGAGCAGTACTTC
TRBD1,TRBJ2-7,NA,TRBV29-1,CSTGTGTYEQYF,TGCAGCACAGGGACAGGGACCTACGAGCAGTACTTC
TRBD1,TRBJ1-4,NA,TRBV24-1,CATSRQGEEKLFF,TGTGCCACCAGTCGACAGGGAGAGGAAAAACTGTTTTTT
NA,TRBJ2-1,NA,TRBV5-1,CASSHLRTGHEQFF,TGCGCCAGCAGCCATTTGAGGACGGGACATGAGCAGTTCTTC
TRBD2,TRBJ2-3,NA,TRBV7-3,CASSLLAGADTQYF,TGTGCCAGCAGCCTCCTAGCGGGAGCAGATACGCAGTATTTT
NA,TRBJ2-3,NA,TRBV21-1,CASSKLAGVPPYTQYF,TGTGCCAGCAGCAAACTAGCGGGGGTCCCTCCCTATACGCAGTATTTT
NA,TRBJ2-1,NA,TRBV29-1,CSGAGQPYNEQFF,TGCAGCGGTGCGGGACAGCCTTACAATGAGCAGTTCTTC
TRBD1,TRBJ2-1,NA,TRBV7-9,CASERTGDYNEQFF,TGTGCCAGCGAACGGACAGGGGATTACAATGAGCAGTTCTTC
TRBD2,TRBJ2-1,NA,TRBV3-1,CASSLHQTSGRVNEQFF,TGTGCCAGCAGCCTCCATCAGACTAGCGGGAGGGTCAATGAGCAGTTCTTC
NA,TRBJ2-7,NA,TRBV29-1,CSVVRDGAYYEQYF,TGCAGCGTGGTCCGGGACGGAGCTTATTACGAGCAGTACTTC
TRBD1,TRBJ2-4,NA,TRBV6-1,CASTRFGTGGTTAKNIQYF,TGTGCCAGCACCCGATTCGGAACAGGGGGCACGACAGCCAAAAACATTCAGTACTTC
NA,TRBJ1-5,NA,TRBV30,CAWSPMGTFNQPQHF,TGTGCCTGGAGTCCTATGGGGACCTTTAATCAGCCCCAGCATTTT
NA,TRBJ1-2,NA,TRBV7-2,CASSLAQAYGYTF,TGTGCCAGCAGCTTAGCCCAAGCCTATGGCTACACCTTC
NA,TRBJ1-5,NA,TRBV7-6,CASSLNGGINQPQHF,TGTGCCAGCAGCTTAAATGGAGGGATCAATCAGCCCCAGCATTTT
NA,TRBJ2-1,NA,TRBV10-3,CAISEYIGSSYNEQFF,TGTGCCATCAGTGAGTATATCGGGAGCTCCTACAATGAGCAGTTCTTC
TRBD2,TRBJ2-7,once,TRBV29-1,CSGRLAGGNEQYF,TGCAGCGGTCGACTAGCGGGAGGTAACGAGCAGTACTTC